This T cell receptor (beta chain) was sequenced in a study of blood T cell repertoires in COVID-19. Overall study context: Sites in the United States, Italy and Spain provided acute and convalescent COVID-19 samples. In each case, the material was cDNA or gDNA derived from T cells, B-cell-depleted T cells, or PBMCs.

Trimming pared 4 bases from V and 10 bases from J, leaving 21 bases between. The length of the CDR3 is 15 residues. Germline V CDR1 and CDR2: SGHNT, YYREEE (reference sequence). Original data processing: Cell counts per sample came from amplifying reference gene primers. Profiling relied on immunoSEQ multiplex PCR, and the TCRdb table lists in-frame clones only, not all of them. The V and J calls and clone size were taken over from that table, and D and trimming were inferred from the DNA. Seen here are under 250,000 clones, 80% to 85% observed once, and the top ten hold roughly 2.4%. Sequences were obtained from peripheral blood. J is TRBJ1-3 and V is TRBV5-4; TRBD1 might be the D (5 bases). This clonotype was sampled from a woman between 55 and 75 years old with acute or convalescent COVID-19. The CDR3 region is CASSNPGLPGGTIYF. The DNA for the CDR3 is TGTGCCAGCAGCAACCCGGGACTGCCTGGGGGGACCATATATTTT.